The present entry profiles one T cell receptor beta chain with its context. Its antigen is not known. This CDR3 has 14 residues. Germline V gene sequence: CDR1 SGHVS, CDR2 FNYEAQ. Trimming left V 6 bases short and J 6 bases short, with 17 bases between. The TCR beta CDR3 regions underwent amplification using RNA transcripts as the source. A set of HTBI primers served as the primers for a first-round RT-PCR of the TCR CDR3. TCRdb passed the multiplex PCR reads through MiXCR, listing each CDR3 protein once. The repertoire holds 800,000 or so distinct CDR3 sequences, with over 35% as singletons. The sample belongs to a study of T cells in Graves' hyperthyroidism and ophthalmopathy. Whole-study results and caveats: Blood also carried most thyroid clonotypes expanded above 0.001. Ophthalmopathy onset followed model prediction by a median about 6.9 months.

The authors deemed Graves' hyperthyroidism stable absent ophthalmopathy progression within 18 months. Diagnostic assessment was based on clinical symptoms, serum thyroxine and TRAb, thyroid ultrasound and orbital computed tomography. The source material was blood. This sequence joins TRBV7-6 and TRBJ1-1; TRBD1 might be the D (5 bases). This sequence originates from a young man with Graves' hyperthyroidism. DNA of the CDR3: TGTGCCAGCAGTGTTACTGGGGGAGCCGCTGAAGCTTTCTTT. Its translation: CASSVTGGAAEAFF. Variable domain in full (rest from reference TRBV7-6 and TRBJ1-1): GAGVSQSPRYKVTKRGQDVALRCDPISGHVSLYWYRQALGQGPEFLTYFNYEAQQDKSGLPNDRFSAERPEGSISTLTIQRTEQRDSAMYRCASSVTGGAAEAFFGQGTRLTVV.